This T cell receptor beta chain was obtained from a study of blood T cell repertoires in COVID-19. Turning to the study itself: PBMCs, B-cell-depleted T cells, or T cells were the source of the cDNA or gDNA that made up the material.

With V trimmed by 7 bases and J by 0 bases, 9 bases remained unmatched. CDR1 and CDR2 (germline): SNHLY, FYNNEI. The CDR3 consists of 16 residues. Method: immunoSEQ multiplex PCR; TCRdb's copy keeps in-frame clones and lacks some. The sample records 30,000 to 40,000 clones, around 80% being singletons. The clonotype was recovered from a woman aged 55-69 years with acute or convalescent COVID-19. J is TRBJ2-3 and V is TRBV2, with 8 nucleotides matching TRBD2. Sample: peripheral blood. CDR3 protein: CASTKRGTSSTDTQYF. CDR3 bases: TGTGCCAGCACCAAGCGGGGGACTTCCAGCACAGATACGCAGTATTTT.